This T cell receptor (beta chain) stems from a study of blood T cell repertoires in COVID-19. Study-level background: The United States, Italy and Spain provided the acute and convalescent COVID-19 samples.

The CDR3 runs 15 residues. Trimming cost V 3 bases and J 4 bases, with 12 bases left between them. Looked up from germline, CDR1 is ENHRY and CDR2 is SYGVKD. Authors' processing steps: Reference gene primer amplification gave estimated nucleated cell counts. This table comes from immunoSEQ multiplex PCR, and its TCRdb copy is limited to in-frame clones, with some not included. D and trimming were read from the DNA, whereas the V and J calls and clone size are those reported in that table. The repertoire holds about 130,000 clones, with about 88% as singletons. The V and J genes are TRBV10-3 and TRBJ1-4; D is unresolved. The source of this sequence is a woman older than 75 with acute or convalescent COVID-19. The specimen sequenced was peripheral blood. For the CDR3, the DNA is TGTGCCATCAGTGACTTAGGGAGATATAATGAAAAACTGTTTTTT. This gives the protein CAISDLGRYNEKLFF.